The 4 T cell receptor beta chains listed next were all sequenced from one sample in a study of Tregs in tolerant kidney transplant recipients. Profiled with immunoSEQ multiplex PCR; TCRdb holds only in-frame clones, not every one. The table lists tens of thousands of clones, more than 85% of them singletons. The nonmyeloablative bone marrow transplants came from related graft donors, with transient mixed chimerism. The starting material was CD4+ T cells from blood (PBMCs), obtained 12 months after the transplant. These receptor sequences come from a human patient who received a combined kidney and bone marrow transplant. Some T cells may be transferred from the graft donor.

The genes are TRBV7-6 and TRBJ1-1; D unclear. CDR3 length: 14 residues. V was shortened by 5 bases and J by 3 bases, with 13 bases between the two germline ends. The V gene's germline CDR1 is SGHVS and CDR2 FNYEAQ. The DNA of the CDR3 is TGTGCCAGCAGCCCCCGCCAGGCTTACACTGAAGCTTTCTTT. Translation: CASSPRQAYTEAFF.

This chain connects TRBV2 to TRBJ1-5; possibly TRBD1 for D (6 bases). From germline, CDR1 is SNHLY and CDR2 FYNNEI. The CDR3 is 18 amino acids. The germline V and J ends were trimmed by 2 bases and 4 bases, with 21 bases remaining between them. CDR3 in DNA: TGTGCCAGCAGTGAATATGGAGATAGAGGGAGGGGGAATCAGCCCCAGCATTTT. Translating gives CASSEYGDRGRGNQPQHF.

V gene TRBV10-3 combines with J gene TRBJ2-5; TRBD1 aligns across 8 bases. The germline gives CDR1 ENHRY, CDR2 SYGVKD. CDR3 length: 13 residues. The junction had 6 bases not matched to a gene; V was cut back by 8 bases and J by 4 bases. The DNA of the CDR3 is TGTGCCATCGCCCGTACAGGGGGAGAGACCCAGTACTTC. Translating it yields CAIARTGGETQYF.

This sequence joins TRBV11-2 and TRBJ2-3; a possible D gene is TRBD2 (6 bases). Germline V gene sequence: CDR1 SGHAT, CDR2 FQNNGV. The CDR3 spans 16 residues. The ends were cut back, 3 bases at V and 1 base at J, with 14 bases in the middle. The DNA for the CDR3 is TGTGCCAGCAGCTTCCGGGCTTTAGCGGGCACAGATACGCAGTATTTT. The encoded protein is CASSFRALAGTDTQYF.